A few counts support the clone carrying this T cell receptor beta chain. The data derive from a study of shared clonotypes between healthy human individuals. This CDR3 has 12 amino acids. V lost 4 bases and J lost 10; bases outside the gene matches: 0. Germline V lookup: CDR1 MDHEN, CDR2 SYDVKM. TCRdb's copy holds only in-frame clones and misses some; the assay was immunoSEQ multiplex PCR. The sample holds 2 million to 3 million clones, roughly 93% seen once. Sequenced sample: naive CD4+ T cells from PBMCs. Subset of the sample: CD45RA+ positively selected. The clonotype comes from a man in his late teens or twenties in good health. Some clones in this sample may be carry-over from other donors' samples. The J gene is TRBJ2-1, the V gene TRBV28, with TRBD2 matching over 11 bases. The CDR3 here is CASSSSGREQFF. As DNA, the CDR3 is TGTGCCAGCAGTTCTAGCGGGAGGGAGCAGTTCTTC.